This TCR beta chain emerged from a study of blood T cell repertoires in COVID-19. The table came from immunoSEQ multiplex PCR; TCRdb's copy has only in-frame clones and leaves some out. Of about 70,000 clones listed, approximately 90% are singletons. This TCR was sampled from a man in his 70s with active COVID-19. The material sequenced was peripheral blood.

The CDR3 is CSVVPWDRGANEQYF. The CDR3 DNA follows: TGCAGCGTTGTCCCCTGGGACAGGGGGGCCAACGAGCAGTACTTC. The rearrangement links TRBV29-1 to TRBJ2-7, with 11 positions matching TRBD1. CDR1 is SQVTM, CDR2 ANQGSEA, per germline. The CDR3 loop spans 15 amino acids. J lost 5 bases, V lost 4 bases, and 10 bases had no gene match.